The TCR beta chain described here comes from a study of T cells in Graves' hyperthyroidism and ophthalmopathy (dated by TCRdb to the late 2010s). About the investigation overall: Peripheral blood samples were taken at initial diagnosis, before any treatment was given. To identify distinguishing TCR V-J signatures, a discovery cohort of 90 to 100 patients was used, comprising 40 to 45 with Graves' ophthalmopathy and 57 with stable Graves' hyperthyroidism. The 90 to 100 discovery patients were randomly divided into training and test sets at a 7:3 ratio. Thyroid tissue and blood T-cell repertoires from six Graves' hyperthyroidism patients were also compared in the study. Whether ophthalmopathy could be predicted prospectively was tested in an independent validation cohort made up of approximately 19 hyperthyroidism patients plus 17 patients who later progressed to ophthalmopathy. The paper describes TCR Vbeta CDR3 sequencing of roughly 130 peripheral blood samples, made up of about 41 ophthalmopathy patients, roughly 75 hyperthyroidism patients and 17 progressor patients. Once sampling was done, hyperthyroidism patients were given methimazole at a starting dose of 30 mg daily, whereas ophthalmopathy patients were given high-dose intravenous methylprednisolone.

Trimming removed 7 bases from V and 2 bases from J, leaving 22 bases between the germline ends. The germline V gene (reference sequence) yields MNHEY for CDR1 and SMNVEV for CDR2. Including cysteine and phenylalanine, the CDR3 has 17 amino acids. The only DNA kept is the CDR3, 51 bases in frame from the first base. The investigation overall reported the following: Ophthalmopathy was separated from stable hyperthyroidism by a 13 V-J signature model, with over 85% sensitivity and about 81% specificity obtained in cross-validation and 80%/75% obtained in testing. In validation, the model predicted progression to ophthalmopathy a median of approximately 6.3 months before onset, with 65% to 71% sensitivity and around 76% specificity. No statistical method was used to set the sample size in advance, and investigators knew the group allocation. Blood samples also contained most of the expanded thyroid clonotypes (frequency above 0.001), which suggests that blood repertoires may reflect thyroid immune responses.

Moderately to severely active disease, a Clinical Activity Score of at least 3, a NOSPECS grade of at least 4, and a duration under 3 months were present in ophthalmopathy patients. Exclusion was applied to patients with uncontrolled infections, other autoimmune diseases, pregnancy or lactation. Diagnoses were based on clinical symptoms, serum thyroxine and TRAb, thyroid ultrasound and orbital computed tomography. PBMCs were isolated from 8 to 10 ml of fresh peripheral blood by Ficoll-Paque density gradient centrifugation. Trizol reagent was used to extract total RNA, and RNA quality was then checked on an Agilent 2100 Bioanalyzer. TCR beta CDR3 regions were amplified from RNA transcripts. The TCR CDR3 was subjected to a first round of RT-PCR using the HTBI primer set and the Qiagen OneStep RT-PCR kit. Libraries were constructed in a second round of multiplex PCR, after which size selection and purification were performed. Sequencing of the libraries was done on an Illumina HiSeq2000 using paired-end 100 bp reads. Turning to the authors' computational methods: Raw data were processed with SOAPnuke, discarding reads with adapters, uncalled bases, mean Phred below 15, or no exact constant-primer or identifier match. High-quality paired reads were merged with COPE v1.2.5, and unique nucleotide sequences were defined as clonotypes. MiTCR v1.1 was used to align the clonotypes against IMGT TRBV, TRBD and TRBJ reference segments. Only V-J combinations with frequency above 0.0001, covering 99% to 99.2% of repertoires, were analysed. The TCS score was defined as the ratio of F50 (clonal expansion) to E x V (chaos), calculated using BLOSUM62-based TCRdist between CDR3 peptides within each V-J. Welch's t-statistics and random forest reduced roughly 500 V-J features to about 13, which were used in a naive Bayes classifier (R e1071). TCRdb trimmed public reads at Q25 via fastp, called clones via MiXCR and kept in-frame beta chains. Each entry merges the rows of one CDR3 protein and shows their most common DNA and genes. These V and J calls derive from TCRdb rather than the authors' analysis. This sample holds approximately 430,000 distinct CDR3 sequences; over 12% were observed only once. Around 14% of the sample lies in the top ten.

This clonotype has a count of ten or more. This receptor's antigen is unknown. Base qualities are not provided; no much larger clone lies one nucleotide away. This TCR was sampled from a man between 18 and 35 years old with Graves' ophthalmopathy. What was sequenced was blood. Recombination joined TRBV27 with TRBJ2-3; the D call could be TRBD1 or TRBD2, with each sharing 5 bases. The CDR3 corresponds to CASTVTWDQRITDTQYF. The base sequence is TGTGCCAGCACCGTGACCTGGGACCAAAGAATCACAGATACGCAGTATTTT.